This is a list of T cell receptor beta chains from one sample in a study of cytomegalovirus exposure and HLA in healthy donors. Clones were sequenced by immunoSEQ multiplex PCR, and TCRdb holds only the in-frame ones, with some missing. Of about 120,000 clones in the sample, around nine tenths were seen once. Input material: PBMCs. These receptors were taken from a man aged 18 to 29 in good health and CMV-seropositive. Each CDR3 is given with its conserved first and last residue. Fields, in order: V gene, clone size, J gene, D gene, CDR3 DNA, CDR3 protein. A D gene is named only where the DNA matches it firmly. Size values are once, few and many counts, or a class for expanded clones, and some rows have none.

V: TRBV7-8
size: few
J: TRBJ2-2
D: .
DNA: TGTGCCAGCAGCACTCAAGGGGAGCTGTTTTTT
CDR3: CASSTQGELFF

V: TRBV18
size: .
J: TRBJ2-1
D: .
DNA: TGTGCCAGCTCACCACCCCTTGGAGTAGATGAGCAGTTCTTC
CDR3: CASSPPLGVDEQFF

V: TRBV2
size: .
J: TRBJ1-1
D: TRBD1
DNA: TGTGCCAGCAGGAGGACAGGGGGTTCAGAGGTGCCTGAAGCTTTCTTT
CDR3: CASRRTGGSEVPEAFF

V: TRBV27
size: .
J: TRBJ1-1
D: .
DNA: TGTGCCAGCAAAACGTCAGGGGAAGGTTTCTCTGAAGCTTTCTTT
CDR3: CASKTSGEGFSEAFF

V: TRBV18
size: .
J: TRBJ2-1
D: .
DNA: TGTGCCAGCTCACGGGCAGGGGGAGGCAATGAGCAGTTCTTC
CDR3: CASSRAGGGNEQFF

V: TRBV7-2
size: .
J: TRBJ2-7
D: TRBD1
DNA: TGTGCCAGCAGCCCCAGGCAGGGGGCCTACGAGCAGTACTTC
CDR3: CASSPRQGAYEQYF

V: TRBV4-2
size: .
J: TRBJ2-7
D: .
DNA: TGTGCCAGCAGCCAGGAGATTTGGCTTGGGTACGAGCAGTACTTC
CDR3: CASSQEIWLGYEQYF

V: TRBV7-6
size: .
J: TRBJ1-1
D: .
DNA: TGTGCCAGCAGCTTAGGGGGGGTACGGAACACTGAAGCTTTCTTT
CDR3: CASSLGGVRNTEAFF

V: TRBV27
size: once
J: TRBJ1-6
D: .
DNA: TGTGCCAGCAGTTTATCGGTCGGGTTCTTATTTTCACCCCTCCACTTT
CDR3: CASSLSVGFLFSPLHF

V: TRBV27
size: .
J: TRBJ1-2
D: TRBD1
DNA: TGTGCCAGCAGTTTATATGGCAGGGGGTATGGCTACACCTTC
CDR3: CASSLYGRGYGYTF

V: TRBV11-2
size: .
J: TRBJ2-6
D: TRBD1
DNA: TGTGCCAGCAGCGCCGGGACAGGGCTTTCTGGGGCCAACGTCCTGACTTTC
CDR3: CASSAGTGLSGANVLTF

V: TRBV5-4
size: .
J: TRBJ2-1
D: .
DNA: TGTGCCAGCAGCCCTGATCTTGGGGCAGCTGAGCAGTTCTTC
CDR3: CASSPDLGAAEQFF

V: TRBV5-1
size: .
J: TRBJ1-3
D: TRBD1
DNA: TGCGCCAGCAGCATGGGACAGCTTGGAAACACCATATATTTT
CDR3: CASSMGQLGNTIYF

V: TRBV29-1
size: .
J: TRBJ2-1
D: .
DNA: TGCAGCATGACGGACAGAGTTTACAATGAGCAGTTCTTC
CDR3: CSMTDRVYNEQFF

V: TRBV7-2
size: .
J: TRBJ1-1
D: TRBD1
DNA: TGTGCCAGCAGCAAGCGGACAGGGAGGAGGGAGGACACTGAAGCTTTCTTT
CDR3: CASSKRTGRREDTEAFF

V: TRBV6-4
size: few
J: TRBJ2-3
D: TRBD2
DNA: TGTGCCAGCAGTGCGACTAGCGGGGGCACAGATACGCAGTATTTT
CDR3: CASSATSGGTDTQYF

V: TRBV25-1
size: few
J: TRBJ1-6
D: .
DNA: TGTGCCAGCAGCCGAGGGAGGGTGGGTTCACCCCTCCACTTT
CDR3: CASSRGRVGSPLHF

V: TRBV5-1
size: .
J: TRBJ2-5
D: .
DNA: TGCGCCAGCAGCTTCGTAGCGTCCCAAGAGACCCAGTACTTC
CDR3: CASSFVASQETQYF

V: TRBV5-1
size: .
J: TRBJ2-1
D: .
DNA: TGCGCCAGCAGCCGCGAGGGTGAGCAGTTCTTC
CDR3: CASSREGEQFF

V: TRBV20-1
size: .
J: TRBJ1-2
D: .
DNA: TGCAGTGCACCCGGGGTCGATGGCTACACCTTC
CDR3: CSAPGVDGYTF

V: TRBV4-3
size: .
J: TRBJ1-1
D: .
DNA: TGCGCCAGCAGCCAAGATGTGATAGGAGCTCAGAACACTGAAGCTTTCTTT
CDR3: CASSQDVIGAQNTEAFF

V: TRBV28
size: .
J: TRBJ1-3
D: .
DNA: TGTGCCAGCAGAGACTCGACAGGAGTGGGTCTCGGAAACACCATATATTTT
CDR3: CASRDSTGVGLGNTIYF

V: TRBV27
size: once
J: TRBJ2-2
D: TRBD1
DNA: TGTGCCAGCAGTTTATCTTTTACACCGGGACAGGGAGCAGGGGAGCTGTTTTTT
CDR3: CASSLSFTPGQGAGELFF

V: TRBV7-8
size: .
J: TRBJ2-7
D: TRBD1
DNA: TGTGCCAGCAGCTTTTTAGGTAGGACAGGGGGTAACGAGCAGTACTTC
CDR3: CASSFLGRTGGNEQYF

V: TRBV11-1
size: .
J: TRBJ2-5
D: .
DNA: TGTGCCAGCAGCCGTCCGACAGGCGCAGGGACCCAGTACTTC
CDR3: CASSRPTGAGTQYF

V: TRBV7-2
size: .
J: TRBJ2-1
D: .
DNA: TGTGCCAGCAGCTTGTCTTACAATGAGCAGTTCTTC
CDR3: CASSLSYNEQFF

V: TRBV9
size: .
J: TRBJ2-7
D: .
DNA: TGTGCCAGCAGCGTAGATCTCAGGGTATACGAGCAGTACTTC
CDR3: CASSVDLRVYEQYF

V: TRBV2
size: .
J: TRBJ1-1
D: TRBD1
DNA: TGTGCCAGCAGATCCCTACCGGGACAGGGTAAGGGCACTGAAGCTTTCTTT
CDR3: CASRSLPGQGKGTEAFF

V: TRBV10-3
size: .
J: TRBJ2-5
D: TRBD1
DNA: TGTGCCATCAGAATGACAGGGAACGAGACCCAGTACTTC
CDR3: CAIRMTGNETQYF

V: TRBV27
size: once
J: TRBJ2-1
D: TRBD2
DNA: TGTGCCAGCAGTTTACGTGCAGGGTGGAAGTCGGGAGGCTCCTACAATGAGCAGTTCTTC
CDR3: CASSLRAGWKSGGSYNEQFF

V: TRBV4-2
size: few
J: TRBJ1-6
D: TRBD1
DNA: TGTGCCAGCAGCCAAGTCCTGGGACAGGGCGATTCACCCCTCCACTTT
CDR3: CASSQVLGQGDSPLHF

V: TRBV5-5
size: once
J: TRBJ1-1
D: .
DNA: TGTGCCAGCAGCTTAGGGGGAAAGGGGAACACTGAAGCTTTCTTT
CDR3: CASSLGGKGNTEAFF

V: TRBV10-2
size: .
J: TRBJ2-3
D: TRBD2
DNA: TGCGCCAGCCAGCGGGGGGTTAGCACAGATACGCAGTATTTT
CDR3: CASQRGVSTDTQYF

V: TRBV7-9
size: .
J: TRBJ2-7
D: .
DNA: TGTGCCAGCAGCTTAGGTGGGGCTAGGAACGAGCAGTACTTC
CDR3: CASSLGGARNEQYF

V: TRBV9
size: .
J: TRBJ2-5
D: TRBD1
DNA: TGTGCCAGCAGCCTCCAGGGGGCCGGCCAAGAGACCCAGTACTTC
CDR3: CASSLQGAGQETQYF

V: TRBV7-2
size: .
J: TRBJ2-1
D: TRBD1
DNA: TGTGCCAGCAGCACAAGGACAGGGTCCTACAATGAGCAGTTCTTC
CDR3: CASSTRTGSYNEQFF

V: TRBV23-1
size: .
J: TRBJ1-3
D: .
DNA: TGCGCCAGCCTGGACAGCCAGTCTGGAAACACCATATATTTT
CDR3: CASLDSQSGNTIYF

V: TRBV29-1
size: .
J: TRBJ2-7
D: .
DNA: TGCAGCGTTGAAGGGGGAGGCACAGACGAGCAGTACTTC
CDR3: CSVEGGGTDEQYF

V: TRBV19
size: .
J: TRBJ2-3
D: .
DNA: TGTGCCGCCACAGATCCTTACACAGATACGCAGTATTTT
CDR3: CAATDPYTDTQYF

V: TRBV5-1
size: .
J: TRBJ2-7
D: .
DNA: TGCGCCAGCAGCTTGGCCGGGTCGCAGTACTTC
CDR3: CASSLAGSQYF

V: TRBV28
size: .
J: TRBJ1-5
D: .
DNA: TGTGCCAGCAGTCGCAAAGACGGCGGGGATCAGCCCCAGCATTTT
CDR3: CASSRKDGGDQPQHF